This T cell receptor beta chain was sequenced in a study of tumor-infiltrating lymphocytes in primary liver carcinoma. Study-wide findings and caveats: Tumors had a significantly higher top-250-clone fraction than blood (p = 0.039).

This CDR3 comprises 12 residues. V gave up 2 bases and J gave up 2 bases, with 4 bases separating them. CDR1 is SQVTM and CDR2 is ANQGSEA in the germline V gene. From unsorted bulk tissue weighing about 17-30 mg, DNA and RNA were co-extracted. This clonotype has a handful of counts. What it binds is not known. Researchers generated TCR beta cDNA from approximately 0.55 ug of total RNA, relying on a constant-region primer. Three-round nested multiplex PCR performed with slightly modified ARM-PCR produced the TCR beta libraries. It was with TRBV1-TRBV30 forward primers and a C-beta reverse primer that the first two PCR rounds were run, at around 11 cycles each. MiXCR, applied by TCRdb to the multiplex PCR reads, yields one record per CDR3 protein. Of fewer than 80,000 distinct CDR3 sequences in the sample, 69% were seen once.

This clonotype originated in a man between 35 and 55 years old with primary liver carcinoma and hepatitis B virus infection. Sequencing used tumor-adjacent normal liver tissue. The V and J genes are TRBV29-1 and TRBJ1-3; D remains unclear. The CDR3 spells CSVESPGNTIYF. CDR3 sequence (DNA): TGCAGCGTTGAAAGTCCTGGAAACACCATATATTTT.